This T cell receptor beta chain comes out of a study of T cell repertoires in cytomegalovirus infection. Study summary: As its CMV epitopes, the study selected recently identified HLA-C-restricted and well-studied HLA-B-restricted targets.

The CDR3 has 15 amino acids. CDR1 is SGHAT, CDR2 FQNNGV, per germline. Germline trimming cut 3 bases from V and 2 bases from J; bases unmatched to any gene: 2. TCRdb used MiXCR to reprocess the reads, holding one entry per CDR3 protein. The sample has under 450,000 distinct CDR3 sequences, about a third seen once; the top ten hold roughly 14%. This clonotype has ten or more counts. Its matching antigen is unknown. The receptor was isolated from a human donor in good health (CMV status not recorded). Some clones in this sample may be carry-over from other donors' samples. The sequences come from cultured PBMCs, collected from culture after CMV antigen stimulation. The J gene is TRBJ2-5, the V gene TRBV11-2; 11 bases are shared with TRBD2. Here the CDR3 DNA reads TGTGCCAGCAGCTTCGGGACTAGCGGACAAGAGACCCAGTACTTC. It specifies CASSFGTSGQETQYF.